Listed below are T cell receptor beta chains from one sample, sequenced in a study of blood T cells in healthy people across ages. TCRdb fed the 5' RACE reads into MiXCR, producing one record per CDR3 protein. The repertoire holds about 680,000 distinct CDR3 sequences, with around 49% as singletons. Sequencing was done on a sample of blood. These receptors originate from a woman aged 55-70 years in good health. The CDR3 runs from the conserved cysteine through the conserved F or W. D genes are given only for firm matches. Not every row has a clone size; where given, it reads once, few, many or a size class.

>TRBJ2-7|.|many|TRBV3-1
TGTGCCAGCAGCCAAGAATCCCTGCTACTCGGTGAGCAGTACTTC
CASSQESLLLGEQYF
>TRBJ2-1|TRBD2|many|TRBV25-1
TGTGCCAGCAGTGAACCCTCCGGGACTAGCGGGAGGTATGAGCAGTTCTTC
CASSEPSGTSGRYEQFF
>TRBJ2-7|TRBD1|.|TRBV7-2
TGTGCCAGCAGCACCTACCGACAGGGTAACGACGAGCAGTACTTC
CASSTYRQGNDEQYF
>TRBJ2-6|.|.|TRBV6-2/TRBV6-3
TGTGCCAGCAGTTTCAGGGACTCTGGGGCCAACGTCCTGACTTTC
CASSFRDSGANVLTF
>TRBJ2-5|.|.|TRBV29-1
TGCAGCGTTGGAGGAGGTCAGGGGGGAGGGACCCAGTACTTC
CSVGGGQGGGTQYF
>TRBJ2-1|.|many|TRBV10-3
TGTGCCATCAGTGATAAACGGCCTCTAGCGCGTAGCTCCTACAATGAGCAGTTCTTC
CAISDKRPLARSSYNEQFF
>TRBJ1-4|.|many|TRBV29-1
TGCAGCGTCGGGGAGAACCCAACTAATGAAAAACTGTTTTTT
CSVGENPTNEKLFF
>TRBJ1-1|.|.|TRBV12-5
TGTGCTAGTGGTCGAACAGACGGGACTGAAGCTTTCTTT
CASGRTDGTEAFF
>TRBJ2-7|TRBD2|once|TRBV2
TGTGCCAGCAGTGAGACTAGCGGGAGGACTTACGAGCAGTACTTC
CASSETSGRTYEQYF
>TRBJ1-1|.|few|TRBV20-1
TGCAGTGCTAGAGCGAGCCCTGGTCCGGGCACTGAAGCTTTCTTT
CSARASPGPGTEAFF
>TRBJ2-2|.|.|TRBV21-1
TGTGCCAGCAGCAAATTTAGACACGCCAACACCGGGGAGCTGTTTTTT
CASSKFRHANTGELFF
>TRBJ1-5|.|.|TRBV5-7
TGTGCCAGCAGCTTGCGGCAGGGAGGTGAGCCCCAGCATTTT
CASSLRQGGEPQHF
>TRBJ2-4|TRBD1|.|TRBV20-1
TGCAGTGCTAGGGGACAGGGCCAAAACAAAAACATTCAGTACTTC
CSARGQGQNKNIQYF
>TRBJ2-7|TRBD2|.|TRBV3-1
TGTGCCAGCAGCGCAGAGGTAACGGGAGGGGGGTACGAGCAGTACTTC
CASSAEVTGGGYEQYF
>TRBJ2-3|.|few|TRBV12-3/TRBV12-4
TGTGCCAGCAACCCCAGAGGGTTAGATACGCAGTATTTT
CASNPRGLDTQYF
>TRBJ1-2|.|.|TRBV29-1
TGCAGCGTGTACTCGGGGGCATCTAACTATGGCTACACCTTC
CSVYSGASNYGYTF
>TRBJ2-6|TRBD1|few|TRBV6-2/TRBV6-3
TGTGCCAGCAGTTACAGGCCAAAAACAGGGGCAGTTATCTCTGGGGCCAACGTCCTGACTTTC
CASSYRPKTGAVISGANVLTF
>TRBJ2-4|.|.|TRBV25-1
TGTGCCAGCAGTGACCCCGGGGCAGCCAAAAACATTCAGTACTTC
CASSDPGAAKNIQYF
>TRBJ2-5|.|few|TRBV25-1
TGTGCCAGCAGTGAACCGGCCAGGGGAAAGACCCAGTACTTC
CASSEPARGKTQYF
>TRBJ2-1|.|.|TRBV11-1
TGTGCCAGCAGCTTAGACAGAAAGCACAATGAGCAGTTCTTC
CASSLDRKHNEQFF
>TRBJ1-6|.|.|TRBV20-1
TGCAGTGCTAGAGGTCAGCAGTATTCACCCCTCCACTTT
CSARGQQYSPLHF
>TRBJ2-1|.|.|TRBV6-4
TGTGCCGGCAGTAAAAAGACAGTAACTCAGGGGGGCGATGAGCAGTTCTTC
CAGSKKTVTQGGDEQFF
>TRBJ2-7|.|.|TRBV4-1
TGCGCCAGCAGCCAGTCGGTCCCAGGGGAGGGTTACAATGAGCAGTACTTC
CASSQSVPGEGYNEQYF
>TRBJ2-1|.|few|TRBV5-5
TGTGCCAGCAGCTTGGTTTCTTGGCAGTACAATGAGCAGTTCTTC
CASSLVSWQYNEQFF
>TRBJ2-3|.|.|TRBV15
TGTGCCACCAGTATTGGTCCAGTAGCGGGCACAGATACGCAGTATTTT
CATSIGPVAGTDTQYF